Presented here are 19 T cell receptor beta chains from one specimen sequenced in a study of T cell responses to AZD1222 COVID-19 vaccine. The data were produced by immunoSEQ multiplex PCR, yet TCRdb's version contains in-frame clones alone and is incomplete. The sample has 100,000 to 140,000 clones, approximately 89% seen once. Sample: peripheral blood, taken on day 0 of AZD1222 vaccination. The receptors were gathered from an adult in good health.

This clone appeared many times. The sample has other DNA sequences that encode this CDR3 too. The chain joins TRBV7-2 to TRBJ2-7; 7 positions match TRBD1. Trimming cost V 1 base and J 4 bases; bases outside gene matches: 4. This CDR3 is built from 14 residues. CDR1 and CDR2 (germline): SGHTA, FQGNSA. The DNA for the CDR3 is TGTGCCAGCAGCTTAGGAGGGGGCTTGTACGAGCAGTACTTC. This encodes CASSLGGGLYEQYF.

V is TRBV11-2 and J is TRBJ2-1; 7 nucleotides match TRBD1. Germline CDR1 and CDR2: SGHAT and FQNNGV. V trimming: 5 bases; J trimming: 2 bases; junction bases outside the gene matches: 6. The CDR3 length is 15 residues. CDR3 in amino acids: CASSPSRGTYNEQFF. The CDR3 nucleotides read TGTGCCAGCAGCCCCAGCAGGGGGACCTACAATGAGCAGTTCTTC.

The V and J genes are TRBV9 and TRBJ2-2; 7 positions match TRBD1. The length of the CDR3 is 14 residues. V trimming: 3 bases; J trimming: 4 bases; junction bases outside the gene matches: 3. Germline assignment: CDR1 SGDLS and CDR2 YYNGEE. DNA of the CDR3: TGTGCCAGCAGCGCCAGGGGGACCACCGGGGAGCTGTTTTTT. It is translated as CASSARGTTGELFF.

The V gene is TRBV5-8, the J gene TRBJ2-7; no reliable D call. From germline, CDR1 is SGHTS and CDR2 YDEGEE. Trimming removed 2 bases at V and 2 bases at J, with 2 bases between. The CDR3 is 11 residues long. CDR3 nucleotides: TGTGCCAGCAGCTTAACCTACGAGCAGTACTTC. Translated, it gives CASSLTYEQYF.

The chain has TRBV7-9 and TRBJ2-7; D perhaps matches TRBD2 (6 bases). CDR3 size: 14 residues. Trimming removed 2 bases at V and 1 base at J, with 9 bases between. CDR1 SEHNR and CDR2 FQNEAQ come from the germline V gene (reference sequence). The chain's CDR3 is CASSLSGRSYEQYF. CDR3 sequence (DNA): TGTGCCAGCAGCTTATCGGGGAGGTCCTACGAGCAGTACTTC.

The DNA of the CDR3 is TGCGCCAGCAGTGAGGTAGGCGGGACCGACAATGAGCAGTTCTTC. It is translated as CASSEVGGTDNEQFF. The chain is built from TRBV10-2 and TRBJ2-1; a weak D match, TRBD2 (6 bases). Trimming removed 2 bases from V and 5 bases from J, with 13 bases in between. CDR1 is WSHSY, CDR2 SAAADI, per germline. The CDR3 runs to 15 residues.

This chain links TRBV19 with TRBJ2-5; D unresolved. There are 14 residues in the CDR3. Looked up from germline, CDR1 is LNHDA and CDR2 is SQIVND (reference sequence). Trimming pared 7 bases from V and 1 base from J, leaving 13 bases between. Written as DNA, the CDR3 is TGTGCCAGTAACCCCGATCCGGCCCAAGAGACCCAGTACTTC. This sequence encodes CASNPDPAQETQYF.

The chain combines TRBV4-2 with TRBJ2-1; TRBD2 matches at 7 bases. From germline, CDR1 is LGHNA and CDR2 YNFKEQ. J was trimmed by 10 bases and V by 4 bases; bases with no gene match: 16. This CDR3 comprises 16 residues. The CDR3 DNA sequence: TGTGCCAGCAGCCTCGGGAGCGGGACCCCCGACCAAGAGCAGTTCTTC. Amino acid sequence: CASSLGSGTPDQEQFF.

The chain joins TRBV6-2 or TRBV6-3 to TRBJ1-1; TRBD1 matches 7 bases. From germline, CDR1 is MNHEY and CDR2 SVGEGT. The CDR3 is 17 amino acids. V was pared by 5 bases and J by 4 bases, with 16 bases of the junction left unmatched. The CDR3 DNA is TGTGCCAGCAGTCGTCTTAACGCCGGGACAGCTTTCACTGAAGCTTTCTTT. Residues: CASSRLNAGTAFTEAFF.

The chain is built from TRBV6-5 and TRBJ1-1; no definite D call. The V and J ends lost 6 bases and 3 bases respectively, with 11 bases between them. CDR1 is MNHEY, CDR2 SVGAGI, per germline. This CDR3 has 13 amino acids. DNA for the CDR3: TGTGCCAGCAGAGACCTAAGGTACACTGAAGCTTTCTTT. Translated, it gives CASRDLRYTEAFF.

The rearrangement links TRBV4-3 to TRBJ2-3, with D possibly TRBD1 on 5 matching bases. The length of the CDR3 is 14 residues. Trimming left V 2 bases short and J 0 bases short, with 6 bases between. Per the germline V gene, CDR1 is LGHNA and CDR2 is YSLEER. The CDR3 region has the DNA TGCGCCAGCAGCCAAAGGGGTAGCACAGATACGCAGTATTTT. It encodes CASSQRGSTDTQYF.

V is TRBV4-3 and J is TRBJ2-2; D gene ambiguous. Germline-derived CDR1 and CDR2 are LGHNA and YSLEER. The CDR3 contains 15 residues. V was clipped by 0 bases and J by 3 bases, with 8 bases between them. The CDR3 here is CASSQDPPHTGELFF. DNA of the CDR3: TGCGCCAGCAGCCAAGATCCCCCTCACACCGGGGAGCTGTTTTTT.

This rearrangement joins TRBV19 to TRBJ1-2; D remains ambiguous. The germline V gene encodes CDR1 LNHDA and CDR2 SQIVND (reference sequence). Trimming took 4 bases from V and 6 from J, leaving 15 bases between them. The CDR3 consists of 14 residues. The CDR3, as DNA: TGTGCCAGTAGTACGGTGGAGTATAGAGATGGCTACACCTTC. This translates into CASSTVEYRDGYTF.

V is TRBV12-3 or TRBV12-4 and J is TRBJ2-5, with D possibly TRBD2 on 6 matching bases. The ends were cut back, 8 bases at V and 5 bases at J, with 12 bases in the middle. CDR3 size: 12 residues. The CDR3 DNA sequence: TGTGCCAGCGGGACTCTAGTGGAGACCCAGTACTTC. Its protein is CASGTLVETQYF.

The CDR3 DNA reads TGTGCCAGTAGGCCCCAGGAGAGCTCTGGAAACACCATATATTTT. It is translated as CASRPQESSGNTIYF. The genes are TRBV19 and TRBJ1-3; no clear D gene. With 6 bases removed from V and 0 bases from J, the gap between germline ends came to 12 bases. The CDR3 loop spans 15 amino acids. From germline, CDR1 is LNHDA and CDR2 SQIVND (reference sequence).

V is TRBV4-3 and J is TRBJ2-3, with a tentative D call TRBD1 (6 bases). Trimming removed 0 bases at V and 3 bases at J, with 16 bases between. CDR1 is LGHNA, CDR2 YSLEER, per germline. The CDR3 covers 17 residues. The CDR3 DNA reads TGCGCCAGCAGCCAAGATTCGGGCGGCCAGGGGACAGATACGCAGTATTTT. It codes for CASSQDSGGQGTDTQYF.

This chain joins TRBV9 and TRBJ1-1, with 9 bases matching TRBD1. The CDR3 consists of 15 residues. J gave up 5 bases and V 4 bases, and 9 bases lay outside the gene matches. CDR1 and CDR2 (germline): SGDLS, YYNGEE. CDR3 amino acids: CASSPTGGRGTEAFF. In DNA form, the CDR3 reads TGTGCCAGCAGCCCAACAGGGGGCAGAGGGACTGAAGCTTTCTTT.

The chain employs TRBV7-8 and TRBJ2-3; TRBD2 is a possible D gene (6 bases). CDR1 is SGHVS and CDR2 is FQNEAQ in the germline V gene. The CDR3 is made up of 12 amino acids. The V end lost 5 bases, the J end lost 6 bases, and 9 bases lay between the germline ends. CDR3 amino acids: CASSGDWDTQYF. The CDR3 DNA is TGTGCCAGCAGCGGGGACTGGGATACGCAGTATTTT.

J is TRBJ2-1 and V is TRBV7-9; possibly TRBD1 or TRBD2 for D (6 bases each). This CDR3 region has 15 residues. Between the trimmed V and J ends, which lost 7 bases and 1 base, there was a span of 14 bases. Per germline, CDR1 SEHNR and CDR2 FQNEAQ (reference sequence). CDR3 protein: CASIGGGGSYNEQFF. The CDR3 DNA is TGTGCCAGCATTGGCGGAGGGGGATCCTACAATGAGCAGTTCTTC. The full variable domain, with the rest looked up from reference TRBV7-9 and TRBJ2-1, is DTGVSQNPRHKITKRGQNVTFRCDPISEHNRLYWYRQTLGQGPEFLTYFQNEAQLEKSRLLSDRFSAERPKGSFSTLEIQRTEQGDSAMYLCASIGGGGSYNEQFFGPGTRLTVL.